This TCR beta chain was captured by sequencing in a study of OX40 agonist ivuxolimab in advanced cancers. Sequenced by immunoSEQ multiplex PCR; TCRdb stores in-frame clones only, minus some. The sample records fewer than 25,000 clones, more than 75% being singletons. The CDR3 contains 14 residues. Germline CDR1 and CDR2: SGHRS and YFSETQ. The J segment lost 2 bases and the V segment lost 0 bases, leaving 2 bases of the junction unmatched. The sample here was CD4+ or CD8+ T cells sorted from blood, taken in a trial of the OX40 agonist ivuxolimab. The receptor's source is an adult with an advanced solid tumor such as melanoma, head and neck, liver or kidney cancer. The chain recombines TRBV5-1 with TRBJ2-7; TRBD1 agrees at 7 bases. The CDR3 here is CASSLDRGTYEQYF. The CDR3 bases are TGCGCCAGCAGCTTGGACAGGGGAACCTACGAGCAGTACTTC.